This TCR beta chain was profiled in a study of OX40 agonist ivuxolimab in advanced cancers. On the study more broadly: Patients received ivuxolimab, an agonistic anti-OX40 (CD134) antibody. Patients assigned to dose escalation were diagnosed with hepatocellular carcinoma, melanoma, renal cell or head and neck cancer.

Produced via immunoSEQ multiplex PCR; TCRdb's table is partial and in-frame only. The table records 90,000 or so clones, roughly nine tenths of them present only once. Notes on this clone: Its antigen is currently unknown.

The CDR3 contains 13 residues. The V end was cut by 8 bases, the J end by 5 bases, with 18 bases between. Germline CDR1 and CDR2: GTSNPN and SVGIG (reference sequence). Study-wide findings and caveats: Within 6 weeks, CD4+ and CD8+ blood T cells expanded clonally at 0.1 to 3.0 mg/kg.

The timepoints at which blood was sampled were baseline, cycle 4 day 1, and cycle 7 day 1. This chain uses TRBV30 with TRBJ2-5; the D gene is possibly TRBD1 (6 bases). Here the sequenced sample was CD4+ or CD8+ T cells sorted from blood, taken in a trial of the OX40 agonist ivuxolimab. This receptor was taken from an adult with an advanced solid tumor such as melanoma, head and neck, liver or kidney cancer. The DNA for the CDR3 is TGTGCCGGGTGGACAGAAATAATTGAGACCCAGTACTTC. Translated: CAGWTEIIETQYF. The full variable domain, in which reference TRBV30 and TRBJ2-5 provide the parts outside the CDR3, is SQTIHQWPATLVQPVGSPLSLECTVEGTSNPNLYWYRQAAGRGLQLLFYSVGIGQISSEVPQNLSASRPQDRQFILSSKKLLLSDSGFYLCAGWTEIIETQYFGPGTRLLVL.